This T cell receptor beta chain was recovered during a study of tissue T cells after allogeneic stem cell transplantation. Findings and limits, study-wide: Blood and spleen captured only part of the tissue TCR repertoire. Limitations included a small, clinically heterogeneous cohort and limited sampling depth.

With respect to this clone: The antigen remains undetermined.

Germline CDR1 and CDR2: SGHTA and FQGNSA. V gave up 2 bases and J gave up 5 bases, with 9 bases separating them. This CDR3 is built from 14 residues. TCRdb's copy holds only in-frame clones and misses some; the assay was immunoSEQ multiplex PCR. The sample lists roughly 25,000 clones, 91% occurring once. The material sequenced was blood, taken before transplantation. The receptor was isolated from a male donor older than 55 who later had graft-versus-host disease after an allogeneic stem cell transplant. The genes are TRBV7-2 and TRBJ2-2; D gene uncertain. This CDR3 is CASSLQARTGELFF. CDR3 bases: TGTGCCAGCAGCTTACAGGCTAGGACCGGGGAGCTGTTTTTT. The variable domain in full, completed from reference TRBV7-2 and TRBJ2-2, reads GAGVSQSPSNKVTEKGKDVELRCDPISGHTALYWYRQSLGQGLEFLIYFQGNSAPDKSGLPSDRFSAERTGGSVSTLTIQRTQQEDSAVYLCASSLQARTGELFFGEGSRLTVL.